The 11 T cell receptor beta chains reported below all come from one sample, sequenced in a study of PD-1 blockade in classical Hodgkin lymphoma (TCRdb year 2020). Libraries came from the immunoSEQ multiplex PCR assay. TCRdb retrieved this table from immuneACCESS and kept in-frame rearrangements only. Not all clones are present; in checked studies, unresolved V genes account for under half, and no reason is known for the remainder. Present in this sample are nearly 60,000 clones, approximately 90% of which were seen just once. Jointly, the top ten make up around 9.3% of the sample. This specimen's time point label, interpreted: cycle 2 day 1 (C2D1) of nivolumab. Every trial patient had relapsed after autologous stem cell transplantation, and cohorts A, B and C differed in prior brentuximab vedotin exposure. Sequencing was performed on peripheral blood mononuclear cells (PBMCs), taken before the second cycle of nivolumab. The source is a human donor with classical Hodgkin lymphoma.

The CDR3, as DNA: TGTGCCAGTGCCGACCCGGGACAGGGGGCTCCAACCAGGGAGACCCAGTACTTC. Residues: CASADPGQGAPTRETQYF. The rearrangement joins TRBV19 to TRBJ2-5; 12 bases fit TRBD1. The germline V gene has CDR1 LNHDA and CDR2 SQIVND (reference sequence). The CDR3 consists of 18 residues. Trimming cost V 8 bases and J 5 bases; bases outside gene matches: 18.

The V gene is TRBV27, the J gene TRBJ2-5; D gene ambiguous. The V gene's germline CDR1 is MNHEY and CDR2 SMNVEV (reference sequence). The CDR3 contains 18 residues. V lost 4 bases and J 5 bases, leaving 26 bases between the germline ends. The CDR3 bases are TGTGCCAGCAGTTCGGTGCCCGTCGCGAGAAGTGTTCCCGAGACCCAGTACTTC. This encodes CASSSVPVARSVPETQYF.

The rearrangement links TRBV2 to TRBJ2-2; D may be TRBD2 (5 bases). The CDR3 is made up of 16 amino acids. Per germline, CDR1 SNHLY and CDR2 FYNNEI. V shed 2 bases and J shed 5 bases, with 15 bases lying between them. The CDR3: CASSEPTNWETGELFF. The CDR3 DNA sequence: TGTGCCAGCAGTGAACCTACAAACTGGGAGACCGGGGAGCTGTTTTTT. Supplemented by reference TRBV2 and TRBJ2-2, the full variable domain reads EPEVTQTPSHQVTQMGQEVILRCVPISNHLYFYWYRQILGQKVEFLVSFYNNEISEKSEIFDDQFSVERPDGSNFTLKIRSTKLEDSAMYFCASSEPTNWETGELFFGEGSRLTVL.

The V gene is TRBV5-1, the J gene TRBJ2-7; a possible D gene is TRBD2 (6 bases). The CDR3 totals 15 residues. V shed 4 bases and J shed 3 bases, with 17 bases lying between them. The germline gives CDR1 SGHRS, CDR2 YFSETQ. In DNA, the CDR3 is TGCGCCAGCAGCGGCCGGGACCTGGGAGGCTACGAGCAGTACTTC. This encodes CASSGRDLGGYEQYF.

V and J are TRBV9 and TRBJ1-3, with 10 bases lining up with TRBD1. This CDR3 contains 17 residues. Germline assignment: CDR1 SGDLS and CDR2 YYNGEE. Trimming removed 4 bases from V and 0 bases from J; junction bases left unmatched: 7. The CDR3 loop is CASSPPGQGISGNTIYF. The CDR3, as DNA: TGTGCCAGCAGCCCACCGGGACAGGGGATCTCTGGAAACACCATATATTTT.

The CDR3 DNA reads TGTGCTAGTGGTTTGCTTCCAGGGACCTACTCCCCCACCAATGAGCAGTTCTTC. Amino acids: CASGLLPGTYSPTNEQFF. V is TRBV12-5 and J is TRBJ2-1; D tentatively fits TRBD1 or TRBD2 (5 bases each). The V gene's germline CDR1 is LGHNT and CDR2 FRNRAP. The CDR3 contains 18 residues. Deletions cut 2 bases from V and 6 bases from J, with 23 bases between.

This clone was observed once. This sequence joins TRBV19 and TRBJ2-7, with TRBD1 matching 7 bases. After removal of 5 bases from V and 4 bases from J, the junction contained 8 bases not matched to a gene. Germline values: CDR1 LNHDA, CDR2 SQIVND (reference sequence). CDR3 length: 14 amino acids. The CDR3 protein is CASSRQLQGYEQYF. The CDR3 nucleotides read TGTGCCAGTAGTCGACAATTACAGGGGTACGAGCAGTACTTC.

The gene calls are TRBV2 and TRBJ1-2, with unresolved D. This CDR3 spans 14 amino acids. In germline, CDR1 is SNHLY, CDR2 FYNNEI. V shed 3 bases and J shed 8 bases, with 16 bases lying between them. CDR3 amino acids: CASSEEFSSWGYTF. CDR3 bases: TGTGCCAGCAGTGAGGAGTTCTCGAGTTGGGGCTACACCTTC.

V and J are TRBV7-9 and TRBJ1-5; possibly TRBD1 for D (6 bases). Germline CDR1 and CDR2: SEHNR and FQNEAQ (reference sequence). This CDR3 is 16 amino acids long. Trimming stripped 5 bases from V and 0 bases from J, with 14 bases between. This CDR3 reads CASSQTGQFSNQPQHF. CDR3 sequence (DNA): TGTGCCAGCAGCCAAACCGGACAGTTTAGCAATCAGCCCCAGCATTTT.

This sequence joins TRBV5-1 and TRBJ1-1; 7 positions match TRBD1. CDR1 and CDR2 from the germline V gene are SGHRS and YFSETQ. The CDR3 is 15 amino acids. With 4 bases clipped from V and 0 bases from J, the junction kept 6 bases outside the gene matches. This CDR3 reads CASSSDGQVNTEAFF. For the CDR3, the DNA is TGCGCCAGCAGCAGTGACGGACAGGTGAACACTGAAGCTTTCTTT.

The chain links TRBV30 to TRBJ1-2; D uncertain. V lost 5 bases to trimming and J lost 8 bases, with 9 bases between them. From germline, CDR1 is GTSNPN and CDR2 SVGIG (reference sequence). CDR3 length: 10 amino acids. The CDR3 DNA follows: TGTGCCTGGGGGTCTCACGGCTACACCTTC. Protein: CAWGSHGYTF.